The clone carrying this TCR beta chain occurred once. Data came from immunoSEQ multiplex PCR; TCRdb stores just in-frame clones and leaves some out. The sample yields some 57,000 clones, about 96% seen once. The record originates from a study of technical replicates of blood from a handful of donors. The clonotype comes from a human donor in good health. The sample taken for sequencing was T cells isolated from PBMCs.

The CDR3 DNA reads as TGTGCCAGCAGGCCAGGGGCAAATAGCAATCAGCCCCAGCATTTT. Amino acids: CASRPGANSNQPQHF. This chain links TRBV6-5 with TRBJ1-5, with D possibly TRBD1 on 6 matching bases. This CDR3 has 15 residues. The V gene's germline CDR1 is MNHEY and CDR2 SVGAGI. With 6 bases removed from V and 0 bases from J, the gap between germline ends came to 12 bases.